The source of this T cell receptor (delta chain) is a study of gamma-delta chains in newborns, infants, children. Study background: Innate gammadelta T cells reportedly expand polyclonally right after birth, driven by microbial exposure, per the title.

TCRdb reanalyzed the reads using CATT. The sample carries about 7,000 delta-chain clones, 0.5% to 0.85% recorded once. Losses at the gene ends were 3 bases for V and 2 bases for J; bases not matched to a gene: 6. Germline assignment: CDR1 GEAIGNYY and CDR2 EKD. CDR3 size: 17 residues. Note on this clone: This could be a read error, since a much larger clone is one nucleotide away.

Sample: blood. V and J are TRDV2 and TRDJ3, with TRDD3 matching 7 bases. This receptor was taken from a child who was a newborn, infant or young child, either healthy, febrile or measles-vaccinated (not recorded which). The CDR3 spells CACDGIHSTWDTRQMFF. Here the CDR3 DNA reads TGTGCCTGTGACGGGATACACAGCACCTGGGACACCCGACAGATGTTTTTC.